The 17 T cell receptor beta chains below all came from one sample that was sequenced in a study of blood T cell repertoires in COVID-19. TCRdb's copy holds only in-frame clones and misses some; the assay was immunoSEQ multiplex PCR. There are roughly 100,000 clones in the sample; less than 90% occur only once, and more than 5.5% lies in the top ten. Sequenced sample: peripheral blood. The receptors were sampled from a human donor in a cohort sampled during active COVID-19.

The V call is TRBV4-2, the J call TRBJ1-1; no definite D call. V gave up 1 base and J gave up 1 base, with 10 bases separating them. Germline assignment: CDR1 LGHNA and CDR2 YNFKEQ. CDR3 size: 15 residues. CDR3 residues: CASSQVREGNTEAFF. For the CDR3, the DNA is TGTGCCAGCAGCCAAGTGCGGGAGGGGAACACTGAAGCTTTCTTT.

This clone has a single count. This chain connects TRBV27 to TRBJ2-1; weak D call: TRBD2 (6 bases). With 4 bases removed from V and 4 bases from J, the gap between germline ends came to 11 bases. CDR1 and CDR2 (germline): MNHEY, SMNVEV (reference sequence). The CDR3 contains 14 residues. DNA of the CDR3: TGTGCCAGCAGTTCGGACCGGGGGTACAATGAGCAGTTCTTC. As protein: CASSSDRGYNEQFF.

A single count supports this clone. J is TRBJ1-1 and V is TRBV7-3, with D maybe TRBD1 (6 bases). CDR3 length: 13 amino acids. The V and J ends lost 1 base and 5 bases respectively, with 8 bases between them. Per the germline V gene, CDR1 is SGHTA and CDR2 is FQGTGA. CDR3 amino acids: CASSLRGQTEAFF. As DNA, the CDR3 is TGTGCCAGCAGCTTAAGGGGGCAAACTGAAGCTTTCTTT.

The genes are TRBV19 and TRBJ2-2; 8 bases align to TRBD2. Looked up from germline, CDR1 is LNHDA and CDR2 is SQIVND (reference sequence). This CDR3 has 16 residues. The V gene end was trimmed by 9 bases and the J gene end by 5 bases; junction bases not matched to a gene: 14. The CDR3 reads CASAGGSTGGTGELFF. The CDR3 DNA is TGTGCCAGCGCGGGGGGTTCGACAGGAGGGACCGGGGAGCTGTTTTTT. The variable domain in full, completed from reference TRBV19 and TRBJ2-2, reads DGGITQSPKYLFRKEGQNVTLSCEQNLNHDAMYWYRQDPGQGLRLIYYSQIVNDFQKGDIAEGYSVSREKKESFPLTVTSAQKNPTAFYLCASAGGSTGGTGELFFGEGSRLTVL.

CDR3: CASSSSRGRWGYTF. The CDR3 region has the DNA TGTGCCAGCAGTTCCTCCAGGGGGCGATGGGGCTACACCTTC. The chain joins TRBV28 to TRBJ1-2; 8 positions match TRBD1. V trimming: 4 bases; J trimming: 8 bases; junction bases outside the gene matches: 9. There are 14 residues in the CDR3. CDR1 and CDR2 (germline): MDHEN, SYDVKM.

The CDR3 is CASRTEGGYTGELFF. The CDR3 nucleotides read TGTGCCAGTAGAACAGAAGGAGGATACACCGGGGAGCTGTTTTTT. The rearrangement uses TRBV19 and TRBJ2-2; a weak D match, TRBD2 (5 bases). The ends were cut back, 6 bases at V and 3 bases at J, with 14 bases in the middle. From germline, CDR1 is LNHDA and CDR2 SQIVND (reference sequence). The CDR3 sequence is 15 residues long.

This clone has more than one count but fewer than ten. The gene calls are TRBV7-9 and TRBJ2-3, with TRBD2 as a possible D gene (6 bases). V lost 2 bases and J lost 2, with 11 bases in between. Looked up from germline, CDR1 is SEHNR and CDR2 is FQNEAQ (reference sequence). The CDR3 is 15 residues long. CDR3: CASSLSLAATDTQYF. The CDR3 nucleotides are TGTGCCAGCAGCTTATCACTAGCTGCCACAGATACGCAGTATTTT.

The chain links TRBV19 to TRBJ2-1; D gene uncertain. Germline V gene sequence: CDR1 LNHDA, CDR2 SQIVND (reference sequence). The CDR3 extends over 11 amino acids. V lost 6 bases and J 5 bases, leaving 5 bases between the germline ends. This chain's CDR3 is CASRSNNEQFF. The CDR3 coding sequence is TGTGCCAGTAGAAGCAACAATGAGCAGTTCTTC.

This clone was seen a few times. In DNA, the CDR3 is TGTGCCAGCAGTGACCAGGACACCGGGGAGCTGTTTTTT. The encoded protein is CASSDQDTGELFF. The chain has TRBV6-4 and TRBJ2-2; D is unclear. Germline lookup yields CDR1 MRHNA and CDR2 SNTAGT. The CDR3 sequence is 13 residues long. V was shortened by 2 bases and J by 3 bases, with 4 bases between the two germline ends.

The chain employs TRBV19 and TRBJ1-1; 7 nucleotides agree with TRBD1. Looked up from germline, CDR1 is LNHDA and CDR2 is SQIVND (reference sequence). The CDR3 runs 14 residues. After removal of 1 base from V and 8 bases from J, the junction contained 7 bases not matched to a gene. The DNA of the CDR3 is TGTGCCAGTAGTATAGGGTCATCGGGACAGGAAGCTTTCTTT. It codes for CASSIGSSGQEAFF. The variable domain in full, with the rest retrieved from reference TRBV19 and TRBJ1-1, is DGGITQSPKYLFRKEGQNVTLSCEQNLNHDAMYWYRQDPGQGLRLIYYSQIVNDFQKGDIAEGYSVSREKKESFPLTVTSAQKNPTAFYLCASSIGSSGQEAFFGQGTRLTVV.

The rearrangement joins TRBV19 to TRBJ1-2, with unresolved D. V lost 4 bases and J 5 bases, leaving 14 bases between the germline ends. The CDR3 is 14 amino acids. CDR1 and CDR2 (germline): LNHDA, SQIVND (reference sequence). The CDR3 region has the DNA TGTGCCAGTAGTACTTCCGCAACTCGGTATGGCTACACCTTC. Its translation: CASSTSATRYGYTF.

V usage is TRBV28 and J usage is TRBJ1-4; 7 bases are a match to TRBD1. Germline CDR1 reads MDHEN; CDR2 reads SYDVKM. This CDR3 spans 14 amino acids. V dropped 6 bases and J dropped 7; count of bases not matched to a gene: 8. The CDR3 spells CASSEKQGSEKLFF. The CDR3 DNA is TGTGCCAGCAGCGAAAAACAGGGGAGTGAAAAACTGTTTTTT.

The chain employs TRBV10-3 and TRBJ1-2, with 8 positions matching TRBD1. CDR1 ENHRY and CDR2 SYGVKD come from the germline V gene. After removal of 7 bases from V and 5 bases from J, the junction contained 6 bases not matched to a gene. This CDR3 spans 13 amino acids. The CDR3 sequence is CAITGGPSYGYTF. The DNA of the CDR3 is TGTGCCATCACAGGGGGCCCAAGTTATGGCTACACCTTC.

This chain joins TRBV9 and TRBJ2-7, with D possibly matching TRBD2 (6 bases). The CDR3 is 15 residues long. V dropped 0 bases and J dropped 0 bases, with 10 bases sitting between them. Germline CDR1 reads SGDLS; CDR2 reads YYNGEE. The CDR3 DNA follows: TGTGCCAGCAGCGTAGGGGGCGGGACCTCCTACGAGCAGTACTTC. This codes for CASSVGGGTSYEQYF. The full variable domain, its missing parts supplied by reference TRBV9 and TRBJ2-7, is DSGVTQTPKHLITATGQRVTLRCSPRSGDLSVYWYQQSLDQGLQFLIQYYNGEERAKGNILERFSAQQFPDLHSELNLSSLELGDSALYFCASSVGGGTSYEQYFGPGTRLTVT.

This clone was seen just once. V gene TRBV28 combines with J gene TRBJ1-4, with 9 bases aligning to TRBD1. The CDR3 runs to 16 residues. V was pared by 5 bases and J by 5 bases, with 9 bases of the junction left unmatched. The germline V gene has CDR1 MDHEN and CDR2 SYDVKM. CDR3 DNA: TGTGCCAGCAGTATTCTGGGGACAGGGTCAAATGAAAAACTGTTTTTT. Protein sequence: CASSILGTGSNEKLFF.

This rearrangement joins TRBV19 to TRBJ2-6; 11 nucleotides match TRBD1. Germline trimming cut 3 bases from V and 2 bases from J; bases unmatched to any gene: 21. The germline V gene has CDR1 LNHDA and CDR2 SQIVND (reference sequence). The CDR3 consists of 23 residues. The CDR3 DNA reads as TGTGCCAGTAGTATGAACAGAGGTTGGACAGGGGGCACCGACCTACCTGGGGCCAACGTCCTGACTTTC. It translates to CASSMNRGWTGGTDLPGANVLTF.

The chain links TRBV13 to TRBJ2-7, with 8 positions matching TRBD2. The CDR3 consists of 18 residues. CDR1 is PRHDT and CDR2 is FYEKMQ in the germline V gene (reference sequence). V lost 2 bases, J lost 1 base, and 13 bases stayed unmatched. The CDR3: CASSLSQRRGGESYEQYF. CDR3 nucleotide sequence: TGTGCCAGCAGCTTAAGCCAGCGCCGGGGGGGAGAATCCTACGAGCAGTACTTC.